Below, 22 T cell receptor beta chains from the same sample are listed, as sequenced in a study of shared clonotypes between healthy human individuals. Using immunoSEQ multiplex PCR, the repertoire was profiled, and TCRdb retains in-frame clones only, with some absent. The repertoire holds over 850,000 clones, with 70% to 80% as singletons. Source material: memory CD4+ T cells from PBMCs. Stated subset: CD45RA-negative fraction. The source is a man aged 18 to 29 in good health. Some clones in this sample may be carry-over from other donors' samples.

In the case of this clone: Different DNA sequences within this sample yield the same CDR3. The V call is TRBV5-1, the J call TRBJ2-3; a weak D match, TRBD1 (6 bases). The ends were cut back, 4 bases at V and 0 bases at J, with 9 bases in the middle. The CDR3 is 14 residues long. Germline lookup yields CDR1 SGHRS and CDR2 YFSETQ. This CDR3 reads CASSLGQSTDTQYF. CDR3 DNA: TGCGCCAGCAGCCTAGGACAGAGCACAGATACGCAGTATTTT.

The chain uses TRBV5-1 and TRBJ2-2, with 8 bases lining up with TRBD1. Germline V CDR1 and CDR2: SGHRS, YFSETQ. The CDR3 extends over 15 amino acids. V gave up 4 bases and J gave up 6 bases; unmatched junction bases: 8. The CDR3 sequence is CASSPTGQGAGELFF. The CDR3 nucleotides are TGCGCCAGCAGCCCCACAGGACAGGGAGCCGGGGAGCTGTTTTTT.

The V and J genes are TRBV21-1 and TRBJ2-7; TRBD1 reflects the table's D call only, with no check against the DNA. TRBV21-1 is a known pseudogene. CDR3 length: 13 residues. DNA for the CDR3: TGTGCCAGCTTGAACAGGGTTTGGCGCGAGCAGTACTTC. It codes for CASLNRVWREQYF.

V is TRBV5-1 and J is TRBJ2-4; a weak D match, TRBD2 (6 bases). Trimming left V 0 bases short and J 5 bases short, with 9 bases between. Germline V lookup: CDR1 SGHRS, CDR2 YFSETQ. CDR3 length: 14 amino acids. The CDR3 loop reads CASSLGGRQNIQYF. As DNA, the CDR3 is TGCGCCAGCAGCTTGGGAGGGAGGCAAAACATTCAGTACTTC.

This clone was counted only a few times. Just one base apart from a much larger clone, this may be a read error. At the DNA level, this CDR3 is encoded by other sequences in the same sample as well. The CDR3 nucleotides read TGCAGTGCTAAAGCGGAGACCCAGTACTTC. This translates into CSAKAETQYF. The chain combines TRBV20-1 with TRBJ2-5, with unresolved D. Germline V gene sequence: CDR1 DFQATT, CDR2 SNEGSKA (reference sequence). Trimming stripped 4 bases from V and 5 bases from J, with 5 bases between. The CDR3 is made up of 10 amino acids.

The CDR3 nucleotides read TGTGCCAGCAGTGAAGGGTGGTATGGCTACACCTTC. It translates to CASSEGWYGYTF. The chain joins TRBV6-1 to TRBJ1-2; the D is unclear. CDR3 length: 12 residues. Trimming removed 1 base from V and 5 bases from J, with 5 bases in between. The V gene's germline CDR1 is MNHNS and CDR2 SASEGT.

This clone was found many times. This rearrangement joins TRBV27 to TRBJ1-2; no definite D call. The CDR3 spans 15 residues. Germline-derived CDR1 and CDR2 are MNHEY and SMNVEV (reference sequence). V lost 5 bases and J 0 bases, leaving 13 bases between the germline ends. DNA for the CDR3: TGTGCCAGCAGTATCTCCCGAGACTCTAACTATGGCTACACCTTC. Amino acid sequence: CASSISRDSNYGYTF.

The chain joins TRBV2 to TRBJ2-7, with D perhaps matching TRBD1 (6 bases). This CDR3 is built from 15 residues. The V end lost 8 bases, the J end lost 7 bases, and 24 bases lay between the germline ends. CDR1 is SNHLY and CDR2 is FYNNEI in the germline V gene. The CDR3: CASSGEGQGGSEQYF. In nucleotides, the CDR3 is TGTGCCAGCTCCGGAGAGGGACAAGGTGGAAGTGAGCAGTACTTC.

Details on this clone: Other DNA sequences in the sample encode the same CDR3. The chain has TRBV11-3 and TRBJ1-1; D gene ambiguous. V was trimmed by 0 bases and J by 5 bases, leaving 7 bases between them. The CDR3 is made up of 13 amino acids. The germline V gene has CDR1 SGHNT and CDR2 YENEEA. The CDR3 sequence is CASSLDSNTEAFF. The CDR3 DNA reads as TGTGCCAGCAGCTTAGACTCTAATACTGAAGCTTTCTTT.

The J gene is TRBJ2-1, the V gene TRBV29-1; 9 nucleotides align to TRBD2. Germline values: CDR1 SQVTM, CDR2 ANQGSEA. J was trimmed by 3 bases and V by 4 bases; bases with no gene match: 4. This CDR3 has 14 residues. The CDR3 bases are TGCAGCGTTGTAGCGGGAGTAGTCTACAATGAGCAGTTCTTC. It specifies CSVVAGVVYNEQFF.

V and J are TRBV5-1 and TRBJ1-4; D is undetermined. V gave up 0 bases and J gave up 3 bases, with 9 bases separating them. CDR1 SGHRS and CDR2 YFSETQ come from the germline V gene. The length of the CDR3 is 15 residues. CDR3 nucleotides: TGCGCCAGCAGCTTGGAACCTGCGGCTAATGAAAAACTGTTTTTT. Protein: CASSLEPAANEKLFF.

The rearrangement joins TRBV11-2 to TRBJ1-5; weak D call: TRBD1 (6 bases). Germline CDR1 and CDR2: SGHAT and FQNNGV. CDR3 length equals 13 residues. V shed 5 bases and J shed 10 bases, with 15 bases lying between them. The CDR3 sequence is CASSPRGGRPQHF. CDR3 coding DNA: TGTGCCAGCAGCCCCCGGGGGGGGCGACCCCAGCATTTT.

This clone was counted ten times or more. Other nucleotide sequences in the sample specify the same CDR3. This chain joins TRBV4-1 and TRBJ2-7; D perhaps matches TRBD1 (6 bases). Germline V gives CDR1 MGHRA, CDR2 YSYEKL. The CDR3 runs to 15 residues. V was trimmed by 5 bases and J by 2 bases, leaving 16 bases between them. CDR3 loop: CASSNTGTTTYEQYF. The CDR3 nucleotides are TGCGCCAGCAGCAACACCGGGACAACGACCTACGAGCAGTACTTC.

This clone came up once. This rearrangement joins TRBV28 to TRBJ2-1; D is unclear. Trimming removed 5 bases from V and 10 bases from J, with 12 bases in between. Germline V CDR1 and CDR2: MDHEN, SYDVKM. CDR3 length: 12 residues. The CDR3 bases are TGTGCCAGCAGTCTTGGACCGAGGGAGCAGTTCTTC. It is translated as CASSLGPREQFF.

The V gene is TRBV28, the J gene TRBJ2-3, with D maybe TRBD1 (6 bases). The V end was cut by 5 bases, the J end by 7 bases, with 13 bases between. Germline CDR1 and CDR2: MDHEN and SYDVKM. The CDR3 runs 13 residues. For the CDR3, the DNA is TGTGCCAGCAGTCCTTCGGACAGAAATACGCAGTATTTT. It translates to CASSPSDRNTQYF. Using reference TRBV28 and TRBJ2-3 for the parts outside the CDR3, the full variable domain is DVKVTQSSRYLVKRTGEKVFLECVQDMDHENMFWYRQDPGLGLRLIYFSYDVKMKEKGDIPEGYSVSREKKERFSLILESASTNQTSMYLCASSPSDRNTQYFGPGTRLTVL.

This chain links TRBV7-2 with TRBJ2-3; D gene uncertain. Germline V gene sequence: CDR1 SGHTA, CDR2 FQGNSA. The V end was cut by 0 bases, the J end by 0 bases, with 10 bases between. CDR3 length: 16 amino acids. CDR3 DNA sequence: TGTGCCAGCAGCTTAGCCCCTAGGAGTAGCACAGATACGCAGTATTTT. Its protein product is CASSLAPRSSTDTQYF.

This clone was picked up one time. V and J are TRBV11-2 and TRBJ2-7, with a tentative D call TRBD2 (5 bases). The ends were cut back, 3 bases at V and 7 bases at J, with 10 bases in the middle. Germline V gene data show CDR1 as SGHAT and CDR2 as FQNNGV. This CDR3 spans 12 amino acids. The CDR3 region has the DNA TGTGCCAGCAGCTTCTCCTCGGGGGAGCAGTACTTC. It specifies CASSFSSGEQYF.

In its sample, this clone was seen once. This same CDR3 is encoded by further DNA sequences in the sample. The chain links TRBV5-1 to TRBJ2-3; 8 nucleotides agree with TRBD2. The CDR3 sequence is 15 residues long. The V gene's germline CDR1 is SGHRS and CDR2 YFSETQ. V was pared by 0 bases and J by 2 bases, with 2 bases of the junction left unmatched. DNA of the CDR3: TGCGCCAGCAGCTTGGCGGGAGGGGACACAGATACGCAGTATTTT. It translates to CASSLAGGDTDTQYF.

In the case of this clone: A much bigger clone sits one base away, suggesting this may be a read error. Other DNA sequences of this sample code for an identical CDR3. The J gene is TRBJ2-3, the V gene TRBV28; the D is unclear. This CDR3 contains 13 residues. Germline V gives CDR1 MDHEN, CDR2 SYDVKM. Trimming stripped 2 bases from V and 1 base from J, with 4 bases between. The CDR3 protein is CASSLRGTDTQYF. The DNA for the CDR3 is TGTGCCAGCAGTTTAAGAGGCACAGATACGCAGTATTTT.

On this clone itself: Other DNA sequences in the same sample also yield this CDR3. This rearrangement joins TRBV9 to TRBJ2-1, with 8 bases that match TRBD2. V lost 3 bases, J lost 0 bases, and 2 bases stayed unmatched. This CDR3 is 15 amino acids long. Looked up from germline, CDR1 is SGDLS and CDR2 is YYNGEE. As DNA, the CDR3 is TGTGCCAGCAGCGCCACTAGCGGCTCCTACAATGAGCAGTTCTTC. Translating gives CASSATSGSYNEQFF. The whole variable domain, filled in from reference TRBV9 and TRBJ2-1, reads DSGVTQTPKHLITATGQRVTLRCSPRSGDLSVYWYQQSLDQGLQFLIQYYNGEERAKGNILERFSAQQFPDLHSELNLSSLELGDSALYFCASSATSGSYNEQFFGPGTRLTVL.

The CDR3 nucleotides are TGTGCCAGCAGGCTTCACGGGGGCACGGAGCAGTACTTC. Residues: CASRLHGGTEQYF. J is TRBJ2-7 and V is TRBV6-1; perhaps D is TRBD1 or TRBD2 (6 bases each). Germline assignment: CDR1 MNHNS and CDR2 SASEGT. V was cut by 6 bases and J by 7 bases, with 16 bases left in between. This CDR3 has 13 residues.

The chain uses TRBV5-6 and TRBJ2-7; D is perhaps TRBD1 or TRBD2 (6 bases each). Germline CDR1 and CDR2: SGHDT and YYEEEE. This CDR3 has 17 amino acids. V was pared by 4 bases and J by 2 bases, with 22 bases between. The CDR3 loop is CASSLQGLLLLTYEQYF. The CDR3, as DNA: TGTGCCAGCAGCCTACAGGGACTCCTATTACTTACCTACGAGCAGTACTTC.